This TCR beta chain is drawn from a study of cytomegalovirus exposure and HLA in healthy donors. The primer mix had 60 Vbeta and 13 Jbeta primers. Profiled with immunoSEQ multiplex PCR; TCRdb holds only in-frame clones, not every one. The sample lists roughly 80,000 clones, about four fifths occurring once. Points from the study as a whole: With later analysis, a missense DCLRE1C variant became linked to TCR beta V- and J-gene trimming. Generally TCR sequences proved uncommon, though certain public TCRs appeared in numerous donors.

Deletions cut 7 bases from V and 1 base from J, with 12 bases between. The CDR3 spans 14 residues. Germline values: CDR1 MNHNY, CDR2 SVGAGI (reference sequence). A note on this clone: Its antigen is still unknown.

Sequenced sample: PBMCs. The receptor's source is a woman between 50 and 59 years old in good health and CMV-seronegative. The chain carries TRBV6-6 and TRBJ2-3; D unclear. The CDR3 nucleotides are TGTGCCAGCACGTTAGCCCAAGGCACAGATACGCAGTATTTT. Protein sequence: CASTLAQGTDTQYF.